The clone carrying this T cell receptor (beta chain) was picked up one time. Its antigen is as yet unknown. TCRdb independently ran MiXCR on the 5' RACE reads; one entry per CDR3 protein. Seen here are roughly 43,000 distinct CDR3 sequences, approximately 9.6% observed once, and the top ten hold approximately 12%. This specimen belongs to a study of T-cell memory formation after mild COVID-19. Findings and caveats of the study: Contracting CD4+ clones were located mainly in CM and EM, and CD8+ clones in EMRA.

CDR3 length: 12 amino acids. Trimming shortened V by 4 bases and J by 0 bases, and 1 base separated the two germline ends. Germline V lookup: CDR1 MGHRA, CDR2 YSYEKL. The receptor was derived from an adult woman who had mild COVID-19 (a few samples of this study predate the infection). Cell type and time point are not known. The sample taken for sequencing was PBMCs or a T cell subset sorted from them (not recorded which). The gene calls are TRBV4-1 and TRBJ1-3; D is uncertain. CDR3 sequence (DNA): TGCGCCAGCAGCCTCTCTGGAAACACCATATATTTT. The encoded protein is CASSLSGNTIYF.